What follows describes a single T cell receptor (beta chain). Its specific antigen is unknown. No much larger clonotype is one base removed from it; base qualities were not supplied. These data belong to a study of blood T cell repertoires in COVID-19 (dated by TCRdb to the early 2020s). Background for the entire study: Collaborator samples came from the United States, Italy and Spain and covered acute and convalescent phases of COVID-19. The material from the prospective study consisted of cDNA or gDNA derived from T cells, B-cell-depleted T cells, or PBMCs. The dataset comprised deeply sampled blood TCRbeta repertoires from subjects exposed to, actively infected with, or recovered from COVID-19. The repertoires were released in a freely available public database intended as a resource for research on the immune response to SARS-CoV-2. Samples came from the ongoing ImmuneRACE study (first 160 participants) plus 1,254 subjects from 6 global collaborators. Sample metadata almost always included a de-identified subject ID, COVID-19 status, age in years and sex. Where available, HLA class I and class II types were obtained from metadata supplied by the sample provider rather than from assay-based typing. Results and caveats for the whole study, not just this receptor: How much clinical and demographic metadata was included differed by source and by participant, and the metadata was provided uncurated.

The collaborating institutions used their own protocols to collect whole blood in K2EDTA tubes. Collaborator samples were shipped for TCRbeta analysis as frozen whole blood, isolated PBMCs, or DNA extracted from either sample type. CDR1 and CDR2 were assigned from the germline V gene as KGHDR and SFDVKD. V is pruned by 6 bases and J by 1 base, leaving 4 bases of the junction without a gene match. The CDR3 sequence holds 17 residues, the cysteine and phenylalanine included. Just CDR3 DNA is preserved here, 51 bases in frame from base 1. TCRbeta CDR3 regions were amplified from genomic DNA using the immunoSEQ Assay, a bias-controlled multiplex PCR. On the authors' methods: The number of nucleated cells in each sample was estimated from the amplification of reference gene primers within the assay. To quantify the absolute abundance of each unique TCRbeta CDR3 rearrangement, sequence reads were collapsed and filtered. For each sample, productive Simpson clonality was calculated as the square root of Simpson's diversity index over productive rearrangements. The source is immuneACCESS, and TCRdb retained only in-frame sequences with V and J called. Part of the clones is not carried over; for the studies checked, unresolved V genes explain less than half of this, and the remainder is unexplained. Clonal size and the V and J genes are those of that table, whereas D and trimming came from the DNA. This sample is represented by about 200,000 clones; roughly 88% of them were singletons. Of the sample, approximately 13% is held by the ten largest clones.

Specimen: peripheral blood. The chain employs TRBV24-1 and TRBJ2-3; 15 junctional bases match TRBD2. This TCR was sampled from a human donor in a cohort sampled during active COVID-19. CDR3 protein: CATSPRTSGRGTDTQYF. In nucleotides, the sequence is TGTGCCACCAGTCCTCGGACTAGCGGGAGGGGCACAGATACGCAGTATTTT.